This TCR beta chain was recovered during a study of blood T cell repertoires in COVID-19. Study-level background: Material from acute and convalescent COVID-19 was sourced from the United States, Italy and Spain. PBMCs, B-cell-depleted T cells, or T cells were the source of the cDNA or gDNA that made up the material.

This CDR3 is 15 amino acids long. Germline V gene data show CDR1 as SGHNT and CDR2 as YYREEE (reference sequence). V dropped 4 bases and J dropped 2 bases, with 15 bases sitting between them. Authors' processing steps: Nucleated cell counts were estimated from reference gene primer amplification. The table came from immunoSEQ multiplex PCR; TCRdb's copy has only in-frame clones and leaves some out. The DNA gave D and trimming, while V, J and clone size come from that table. This sample carries 70,000 or so clones, about three quarters of them seen once, and the ten largest clones take approximately 23%.

The receptor was derived from a human donor in a cohort sampled during active COVID-19. The specimen was peripheral blood. The chain uses TRBV5-4 and TRBJ2-5; D possibly corresponds to TRBD2 (6 bases). The DNA of the CDR3 is TGTGCCAGCAGCGACGGAGGGGCCCAACAAGAGACCCAGTACTTC. Encoded protein: CASSDGGAQQETQYF.